Below are 2 T cell receptor beta chains sequenced from a single sample in a study of tumor-infiltrating lymphocytes in primary liver carcinoma. Production of TCR beta cDNA used 400 to 600 ng total RNA together with a constant-region primer. ARM-PCR, slightly modified, supplied the TCR beta libraries through three nested multiplex PCR rounds. PCR rounds one and two used TRBV1-TRBV30 forward primers with a C-beta reverse primer for around 10 cycles each. TCRdb reprocessed the multiplex PCR reads via MiXCR and lists one record per CDR3 protein. This sample yields about 180,000 distinct CDR3 sequences, of which about 60% are seen a single time; approximately 68% belongs to the top ten. In addition to blood RNA drawn from unsorted whole blood, germline DNA was extracted. Sequencing was performed on peripheral blood. These receptor sequences come from a man aged 40-49 years with primary liver carcinoma and hepatitis B virus infection.

This chain connects TRBV12-3 or TRBV12-4 to TRBJ2-7, with 8 positions matching TRBD1. The ends lost 5 bases at V and 5 bases at J; junction bases unmatched: 8. The CDR3 loop spans 14 amino acids. The CDR3 DNA reads TGTGCCAGCAGTACTCGACAGGGGAACCACGAGCAGTACTTC. Protein product: CASSTRQGNHEQYF.

This clonotype has at least ten counts. The chain combines TRBV11-2 with TRBJ2-1; tentative D call: TRBD2 (5 bases). V dropped 5 bases and J dropped 2 bases, with 13 bases sitting between them. Germline V lookup: CDR1 SGHAT, CDR2 FQNNGV. The CDR3 is made up of 15 amino acids. CDR3 protein: CASSGLSGTYNEQFF. The CDR3 nucleotides are TGTGCCAGCAGCGGATTGAGCGGTACCTACAATGAGCAGTTCTTC.